This T cell receptor beta chain comes out of a study of CD8+CD57+ T cells in acquired aplastic anemia. Study background: As sequenced from healthy donors, CD4+ cells averaged roughly 11 million reads.

V was trimmed by 3 bases and J by 5 bases, leaving 10 bases between them. Germline loops: CDR1 DFQATT, CDR2 SNEGSKA (reference sequence). This CDR3 has 12 amino acids. This clonotype was found many times. Genomic DNA, serving as template, underwent TCR beta VDJ and CDR3 profiling. TCRdb reprocessed the reads via MiXCR and lists one record per CDR3 protein. The table lists about 160,000 distinct CDR3 sequences, approximately 44% of them singletons. This sequence originates from a human donor in good health. Sequenced: sorted CD4+, CD8+, or CD8+CD57+ T cells (not recorded which) from PBMCs. This chain links TRBV20-1 with TRBJ2-5, with no clear D. Written as DNA, the CDR3 is TGCAGTGCTAGCCCGGCCGGGGAGACCCAGTACTTC. Its protein is CSASPAGETQYF.